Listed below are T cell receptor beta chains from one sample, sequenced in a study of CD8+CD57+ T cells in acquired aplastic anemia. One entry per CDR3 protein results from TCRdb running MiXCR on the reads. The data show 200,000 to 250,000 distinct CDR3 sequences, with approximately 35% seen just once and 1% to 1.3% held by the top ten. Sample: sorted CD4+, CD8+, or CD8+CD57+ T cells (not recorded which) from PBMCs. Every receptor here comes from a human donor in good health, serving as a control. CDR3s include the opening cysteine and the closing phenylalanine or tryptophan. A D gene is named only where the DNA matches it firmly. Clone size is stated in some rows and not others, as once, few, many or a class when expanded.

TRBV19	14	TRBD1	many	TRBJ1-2	CASRRTGTDYGYTF	TGTGCCAGTAGGAGGACAGGGACGGACTATGGCTACACCTTC
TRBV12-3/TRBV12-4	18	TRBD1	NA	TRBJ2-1	CASSFIARWGQGEDEQFF	TGTGCCAGCAGTTTTATCGCTCGGTGGGGACAGGGAGAAGATGAGCAGTTCTTC
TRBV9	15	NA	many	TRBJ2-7	CASSPLGHSSYEQYF	TGTGCCAGCAGCCCCCTCGGGCACTCCTCCTACGAGCAGTACTTC
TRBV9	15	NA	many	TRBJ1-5	CASSVDRDHGQPQHF	TGTGCCAGCAGCGTAGACAGGGATCATGGCCAGCCCCAGCATTTT
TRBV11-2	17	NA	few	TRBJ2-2	CASEKGIPHLNTGELFF	TGTGCCAGCGAGAAGGGGATCCCTCACCTAAACACCGGGGAGCTGTTTTTT
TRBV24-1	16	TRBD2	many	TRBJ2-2	CATSDAAGDHTGELFF	TGTGCCACCAGTGATGCGGCGGGAGATCACACCGGGGAGCTGTTTTTT
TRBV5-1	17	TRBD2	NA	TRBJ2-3	CASSPPPGGRFSDTQYF	TGCGCCAGCAGCCCCCCTCCGGGAGGGCGGTTTTCAGATACGCAGTATTTT
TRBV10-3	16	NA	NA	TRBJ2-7	CAISVGDNPGAREQYF	TGTGCCATCAGTGTGGGGGACAACCCCGGGGCACGGGAGCAGTACTTC
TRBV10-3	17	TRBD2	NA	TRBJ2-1	CAISESKAGGHYNEQFF	TGTGCCATCAGTGAGTCGAAAGCGGGGGGTCACTACAATGAGCAGTTCTTC
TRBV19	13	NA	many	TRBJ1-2	CASSPELFYGYTF	TGTGCCAGTAGCCCTGAGTTATTCTATGGCTACACCTTC
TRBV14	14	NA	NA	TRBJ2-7	CASSQGLGTYEQYF	TGTGCCAGCAGCCAAGGGCTCGGGACCTACGAGCAGTACTTC
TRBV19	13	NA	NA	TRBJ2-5	CASSTSPQETQYF	TGTGCCAGCTCAACTAGCCCCCAAGAGACCCAGTACTTC
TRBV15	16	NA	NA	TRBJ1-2	CATGPSNADSNYGYTF	TGTGCCACCGGCCCCAGTAACGCAGATTCTAACTATGGCTACACCTTC
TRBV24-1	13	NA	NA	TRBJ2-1	CATRRREGSEQFF	TGTGCCACCAGGAGGAGGGAAGGTAGTGAGCAGTTCTTC
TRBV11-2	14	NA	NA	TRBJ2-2	CASSQTGATGELFF	TGTGCCAGCAGCCAGACAGGTGCCACCGGGGAGCTGTTTTTT
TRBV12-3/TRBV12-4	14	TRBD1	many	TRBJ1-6	CASSRQGGGSPLHF	TGTGCCAGCAGTCGACAGGGGGGTGGGTCACCCCTCCACTTT
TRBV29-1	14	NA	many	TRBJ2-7	CSVERLYGAYEQYF	TGCAGCGTCGAGAGGTTATACGGAGCCTACGAGCAGTACTTC
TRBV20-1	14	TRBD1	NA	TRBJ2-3	CSANRNTGADTQYF	TGCAGTGCTAACCGTAATACAGGGGCAGATACGCAGTATTTT
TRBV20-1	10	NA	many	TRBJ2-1	CSAYYNEQFF	TGCAGTGCGTACTACAATGAGCAGTTCTTC
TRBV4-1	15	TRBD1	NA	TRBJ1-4	CASSPRTGGNEKLFF	TGCGCCAGCAGCCCTCGAACAGGGGGTAATGAAAAACTGTTTTTT
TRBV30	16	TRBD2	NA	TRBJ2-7	CAWIPGLAGFSYEQYF	TGTGCCTGGATTCCAGGGCTAGCGGGATTTTCCTACGAGCAGTACTTC
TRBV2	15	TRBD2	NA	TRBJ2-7	CASRTSGGALDEQYF	TGTGCCAGCAGGACTAGCGGGGGGGCATTGGACGAGCAGTACTTC
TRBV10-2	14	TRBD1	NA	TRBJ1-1	CASNLRQGGTEAFF	TGCGCCAGCAATCTGAGACAGGGTGGGACTGAAGCTTTCTTT
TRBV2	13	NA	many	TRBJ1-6	CASSEDTYSPLHF	TGTGCCAGCAGTGAAGACACCTATTCACCCCTCCACTTT
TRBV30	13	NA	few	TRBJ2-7	CAWRRGVVTEQYF	TGTGCCTGGAGGAGAGGGGTGGTTACCGAGCAGTACTTC
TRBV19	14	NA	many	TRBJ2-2	CASSNRATNGELFF	TGTGCCAGTAGTAACCGGGCTACTAACGGGGAGCTGTTTTTT
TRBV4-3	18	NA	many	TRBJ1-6	CASSPVSASYWANSPLHF	TGCGCCAGCAGCCCAGTGAGTGCCAGTTATTGGGCTAATTCACCCCTCCACTTT
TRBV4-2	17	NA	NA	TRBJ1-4	CASSQDQLSSTNEKLFF	TGTGCCAGCAGCCAAGACCAACTCAGCTCGACTAATGAAAAACTGTTTTTT
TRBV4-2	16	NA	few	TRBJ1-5	CASSPGAGNNNQPQHF	TGTGCCAGCAGCCCAGGGGCGGGGAATAACAATCAGCCCCAGCATTTT
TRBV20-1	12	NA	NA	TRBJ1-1	CSGLVLATEAFF	TGCAGTGGCCTTGTGCTGGCCACTGAAGCTTTCTTT
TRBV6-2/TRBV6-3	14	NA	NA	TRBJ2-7	CASSYLGGSYEQYF	TGTGCCAGCAGTTACTTAGGGGGCTCCTACGAGCAGTACTTC
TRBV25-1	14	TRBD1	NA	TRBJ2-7	CASSIHGTGGEQYF	TGTGCCAGCAGTATTCACGGGACAGGAGGCGAGCAGTACTTC
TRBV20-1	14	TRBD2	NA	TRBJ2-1	CSVLAGVVNNEQSF	TGCAGTGTGCTAGCGGGAGTTGTCAACAATGAGCAGTCCTTC
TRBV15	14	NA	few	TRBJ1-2	CATSTPGINYGYTF	TGTGCCACCAGCACCCCGGGGATAAACTATGGCTACACCTTC
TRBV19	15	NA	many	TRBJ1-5	CASSIFGQLYQPQHF	TGTGCCAGTAGTATTTTTGGACAGCTCTATCAGCCCCAGCATTTT
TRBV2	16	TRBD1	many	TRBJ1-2	CASSEWGQASNYGYTF	TGTGCCAGCAGTGAATGGGGACAGGCATCGAACTATGGCTACACCTTC
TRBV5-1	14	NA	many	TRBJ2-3	CASSLVRSSDTQYF	TGCGCCAGCAGCTTGGTCAGGAGTTCAGATACGCAGTATTTT